This entry describes one T cell receptor (beta chain). Participants were aged about 18 to 90 years from around 25 US areas. In assigning cohorts, the study relied on participant-reported clinical history. This specimen belongs to a study of blood T cell repertoires in COVID-19. Study context: Some COVID-19 samples were acute and others convalescent; all came from the United States, Italy and Spain.

Germline V gives CDR1 SNHLY, CDR2 FYNNEI. This CDR3 is 16 amino acids long. V was shortened by 3 bases and J by 3 bases, with 17 bases between the two germline ends. Sequencing was performed with immunoSEQ multiplex PCR; in TCRdb, only in-frame clones are kept and a portion is missing. Here the sample spans 350,000 or so clones, 86% being singletons. Sequencing was carried out using PBMCs or T cells enriched from blood (not recorded which). This chain connects TRBV2 to TRBJ2-5, with D perhaps TRBD2 (7 bases). This sequence originates from a woman in her 40s with acute COVID-19. CDR3: CASSDRRGGREETQYF. In DNA, the CDR3 is TGTGCCAGCAGTGATCGCAGGGGCGGGAGAGAAGAGACCCAGTACTTC.